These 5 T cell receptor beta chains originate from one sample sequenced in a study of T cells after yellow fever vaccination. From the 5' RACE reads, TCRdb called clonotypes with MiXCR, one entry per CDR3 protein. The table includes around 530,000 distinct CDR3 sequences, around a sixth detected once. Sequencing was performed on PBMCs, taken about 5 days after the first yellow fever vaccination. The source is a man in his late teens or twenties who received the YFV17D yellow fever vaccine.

The CDR3 loop reads CASSDRDRGKMNTEAFF. The CDR3 DNA follows: TGTGCCAGCAGTGATAGGGACAGGGGGAAAATGAACACTGAAGCTTTCTTT. The rearrangement uses TRBV25-1 and TRBJ1-1; TRBD1 matches 11 bases. V shed 3 bases and J 0 bases; nucleotides not matched to a gene: 6. Germline loops: CDR1 MGHDK, CDR2 SYGVNS. The CDR3 consists of 17 residues.

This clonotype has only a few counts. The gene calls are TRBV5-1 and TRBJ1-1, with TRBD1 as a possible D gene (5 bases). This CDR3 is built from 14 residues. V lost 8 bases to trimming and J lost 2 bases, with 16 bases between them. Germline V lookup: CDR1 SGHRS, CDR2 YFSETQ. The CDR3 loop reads CASHRGDLNTEAFF. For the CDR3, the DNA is TGCGCCAGTCACAGAGGGGACCTTAACACTGAAGCTTTCTTT. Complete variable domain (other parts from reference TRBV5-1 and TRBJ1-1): KAGVTQTPRYLIKTRGQQVTLSCSPISGHRSVSWYQQTPGQGLQFLFEYFSETQRNKGNFPGRFSGRQFSNSRSEMNVSTLELGDSALYLCASHRGDLNTEAFFGQGTRLTVV.

The CDR3 sequence: CASSIPGGFYPGELFF. CDR3 bases: TGTGCCAGCAGTATCCCAGGTGGTTTTTATCCTGGGGAGCTGTTTTTT. The chain is built from TRBV28 and TRBJ2-2; D is ambiguous. This CDR3 comprises 16 residues. The V end was cut by 5 bases, the J end by 8 bases, with 21 bases between. In germline, CDR1 is MDHEN, CDR2 SYDVKM.

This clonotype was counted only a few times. CDR3 DNA: TGTGCCAGCAGTTATTTGAGGGTGTCAGGGAATAATTCACCCCTCCACTTT. Residues: CASSYLRVSGNNSPLHF. The V gene is TRBV6-5, the J gene TRBJ1-6, with D perhaps matching TRBD1 (5 bases). With 3 bases removed from V and 5 bases from J, the gap between germline ends came to 17 bases. The CDR3 length is 17 residues. The germline V gene encodes CDR1 MNHEY and CDR2 SVGAGI.

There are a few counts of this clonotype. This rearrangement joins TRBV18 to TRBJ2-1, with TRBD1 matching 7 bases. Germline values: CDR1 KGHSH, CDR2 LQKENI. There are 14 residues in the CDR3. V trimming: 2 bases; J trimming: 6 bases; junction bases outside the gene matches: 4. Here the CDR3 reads CASSPLRGPNEQFF. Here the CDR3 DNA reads TGTGCCAGCTCACCATTAAGGGGGCCCAATGAGCAGTTCTTC. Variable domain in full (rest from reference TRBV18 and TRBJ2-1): NAGVMQNPRHLVRRRGQEARLRCSPMKGHSHVYWYRQLPEEGLKFMVYLQKENIIDESGMPKERFSAEFPKEGPSILRIQQVVRGDSAAYFCASSPLRGPNEQFFGPGTRLTVL.